This T cell receptor beta chain was captured in a study of human T cells and chemical hapten exposure. For the study at large: The sensitizing agent was 2% DPC, placed on roughly 2 cm by roughly 2 cm of upper inner arm skin. Doses of diphenylcyclopropenone went to the patients' scalps weekly throughout the approximately 26-week study. Study-wide results and limits: Positively correlated with patch test score were the counts of PT1 expanded TCRs.

V shed 5 bases and J 2 bases; nucleotides not matched to a gene: 5. The CDR3 runs 13 residues. The germline V gene encodes CDR1 DFQATT and CDR2 SNEGSKA (reference sequence). The time point was: patch test 2, 6 weeks after DPC sensitization. Treatment indicated: therapeutic diphenylcyclopropenone sensitization with weekly scalp DPC. This clonotype has at least ten counts. Its antigen is unidentified. In the original workflow: Samples ranged from roughly 23,224 to 700,000 TCRs, with a median of about 96,000. TCRdb itself ran the RACE reads through MiXCR, one entry per CDR3 protein. The V and J calls and clone size come from TCRdb's table, not from the authors' own analysis. Here the sample spans about 40,000 distinct CDR3 sequences, over 3% being singletons.

This receptor was taken from a man aged 35 to 55 with alopecia areata. Some clones in this sample may be carry-over from other donors' samples. Material: whole blood, obtained in connection with sensitization to the hapten diphenylcyclopropenone (DPC). The genes are TRBV20-1 and TRBJ2-7, with 8 bases matching TRBD1. DNA of the CDR3: TGCAGTGCTGACCGGGACAGGACCTACGAGCAGTACTTC. This codes for CSADRDRTYEQYF.